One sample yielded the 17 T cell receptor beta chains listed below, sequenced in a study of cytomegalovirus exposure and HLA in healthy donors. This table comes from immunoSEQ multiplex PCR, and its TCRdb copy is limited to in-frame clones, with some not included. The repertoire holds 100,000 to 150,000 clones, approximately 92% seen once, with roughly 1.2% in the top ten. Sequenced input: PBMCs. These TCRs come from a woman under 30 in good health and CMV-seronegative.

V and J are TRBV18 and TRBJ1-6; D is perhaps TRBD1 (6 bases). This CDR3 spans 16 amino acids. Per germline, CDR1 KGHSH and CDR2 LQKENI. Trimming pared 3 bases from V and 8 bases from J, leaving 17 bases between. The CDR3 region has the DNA TGTGCCAGCTCACCCCCGGGGGGGGCCCGTTATTCACCCCTCCACTTT. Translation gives CASSPPGGARYSPLHF.

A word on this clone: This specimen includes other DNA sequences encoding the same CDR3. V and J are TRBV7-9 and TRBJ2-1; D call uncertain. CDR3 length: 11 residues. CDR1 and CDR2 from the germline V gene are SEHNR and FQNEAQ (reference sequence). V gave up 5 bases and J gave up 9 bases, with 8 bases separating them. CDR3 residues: CASSLPGEQFF. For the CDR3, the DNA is TGTGCCAGCAGCCTTCCGGGTGAGCAGTTCTTC.

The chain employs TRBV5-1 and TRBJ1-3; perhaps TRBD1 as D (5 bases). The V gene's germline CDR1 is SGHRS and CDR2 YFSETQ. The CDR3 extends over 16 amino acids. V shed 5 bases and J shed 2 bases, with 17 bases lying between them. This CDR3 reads CASRWGPFGTGNTIYF. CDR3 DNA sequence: TGCGCCAGCAGGTGGGGCCCTTTTGGGACTGGAAACACCATATATTTT. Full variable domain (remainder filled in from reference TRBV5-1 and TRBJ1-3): KAGVTQTPRYLIKTRGQQVTLSCSPISGHRSVSWYQQTPGQGLQFLFEYFSETQRNKGNFPGRFSGRQFSNSRSEMNVSTLELGDSALYLCASRWGPFGTGNTIYFGEGSWLTVV.

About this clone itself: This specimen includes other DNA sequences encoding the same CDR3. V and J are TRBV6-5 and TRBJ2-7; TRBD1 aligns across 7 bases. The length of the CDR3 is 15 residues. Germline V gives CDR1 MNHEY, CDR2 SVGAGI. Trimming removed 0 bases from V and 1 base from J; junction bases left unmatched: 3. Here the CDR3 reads CASSYSTRGSYEQYF. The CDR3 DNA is TGTGCCAGCAGTTACTCGACCAGGGGGTCCTACGAGCAGTACTTC.

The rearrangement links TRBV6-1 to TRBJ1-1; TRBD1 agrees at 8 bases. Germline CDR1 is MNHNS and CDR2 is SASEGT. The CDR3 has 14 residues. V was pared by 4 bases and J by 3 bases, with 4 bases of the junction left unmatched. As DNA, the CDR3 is TGTGCCAGCAGTGGGACAGGGCAGTACACTGAAGCTTTCTTT. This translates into CASSGTGQYTEAFF.

CDR3 in amino acids: CASSSPGTVKYEQYF. The CDR3 coding sequence is TGTGCCAGCAGTTCGCCTGGGACAGTCAAATACGAGCAGTACTTC. V is TRBV6-6 and J is TRBJ2-7; TRBD1 aligns across 7 bases. Germline V gene lookup returns CDR1 MNHNY and CDR2 SVGAGI (reference sequence). The ends lost 4 bases at V and 4 bases at J; junction bases unmatched: 10. The CDR3 covers 15 residues.

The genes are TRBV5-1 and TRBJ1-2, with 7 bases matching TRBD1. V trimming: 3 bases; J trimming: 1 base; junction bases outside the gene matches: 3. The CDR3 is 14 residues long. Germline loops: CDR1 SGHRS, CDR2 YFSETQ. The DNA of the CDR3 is TGCGCCAGCAGCTACCAGGGGGATAACTATGGCTACACCTTC. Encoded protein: CASSYQGDNYGYTF.

Here the CDR3 DNA reads TGTGCCAGCTGGGGGGGTGACTATGGCTACACCTTC. Encoded protein: CASWGGDYGYTF. This chain joins TRBV6-1 and TRBJ1-2; TRBD1 might be the D (5 bases). This CDR3 comprises 12 residues. The germline V and J ends were trimmed by 8 bases and 3 bases, with 10 bases remaining between them. Per germline, CDR1 MNHNS and CDR2 SASEGT.

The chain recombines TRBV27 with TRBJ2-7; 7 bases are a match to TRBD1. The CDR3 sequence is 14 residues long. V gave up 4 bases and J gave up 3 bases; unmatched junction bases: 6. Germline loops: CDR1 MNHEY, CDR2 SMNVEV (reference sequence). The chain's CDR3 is CASSYGDRVYEQYF. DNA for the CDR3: TGTGCCAGCAGTTACGGAGACAGGGTCTACGAGCAGTACTTC.

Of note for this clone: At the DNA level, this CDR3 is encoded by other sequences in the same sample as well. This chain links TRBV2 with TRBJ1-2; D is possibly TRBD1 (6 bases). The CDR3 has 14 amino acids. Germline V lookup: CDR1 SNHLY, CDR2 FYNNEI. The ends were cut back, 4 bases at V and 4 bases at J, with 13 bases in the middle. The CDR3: CASSGQGSRYGYTF. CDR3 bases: TGTGCCAGCAGTGGGCAGGGGAGTCGCTATGGCTACACCTTC.

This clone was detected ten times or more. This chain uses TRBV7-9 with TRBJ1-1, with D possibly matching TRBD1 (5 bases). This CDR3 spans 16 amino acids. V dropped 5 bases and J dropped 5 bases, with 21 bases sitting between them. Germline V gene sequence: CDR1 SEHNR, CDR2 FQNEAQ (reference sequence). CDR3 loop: CASSPQGGLGGTEAFF. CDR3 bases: TGTGCCAGCAGCCCCCAGGGAGGGCTCGGTGGGACTGAAGCTTTCTTT. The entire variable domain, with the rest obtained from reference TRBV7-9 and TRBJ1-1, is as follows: DTGVSQNPRHKITKRGQNVTFRCDPISEHNRLYWYRQTLGQGPEFLTYFQNEAQLEKSRLLSDRFSAERPKGSFSTLEIQRTEQGDSAMYLCASSPQGGLGGTEAFFGQGTRLTVV.

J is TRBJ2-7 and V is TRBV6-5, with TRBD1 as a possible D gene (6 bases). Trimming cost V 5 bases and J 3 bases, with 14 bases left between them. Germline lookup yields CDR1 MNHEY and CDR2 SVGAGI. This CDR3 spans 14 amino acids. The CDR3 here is CASSDARGIYEQYF. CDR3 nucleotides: TGTGCCAGCAGTGACGCCAGGGGTATCTACGAGCAGTACTTC.

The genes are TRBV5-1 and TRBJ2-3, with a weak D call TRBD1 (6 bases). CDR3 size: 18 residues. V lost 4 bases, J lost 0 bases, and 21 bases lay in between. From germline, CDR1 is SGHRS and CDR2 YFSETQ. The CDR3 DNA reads TGCGCCAGCAGCCCCCCCGGGACACATTATTATAGCACAGATACGCAGTATTTT. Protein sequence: CASSPPGTHYYSTDTQYF.

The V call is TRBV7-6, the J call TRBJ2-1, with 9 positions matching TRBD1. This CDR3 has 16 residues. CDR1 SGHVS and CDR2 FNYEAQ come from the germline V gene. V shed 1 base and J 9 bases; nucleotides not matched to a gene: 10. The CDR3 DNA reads TGTGCCAGCAGCTTAGTGGGACAGGGAATTATTGGTGAGCAGTTCTTC. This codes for CASSLVGQGIIGEQFF.

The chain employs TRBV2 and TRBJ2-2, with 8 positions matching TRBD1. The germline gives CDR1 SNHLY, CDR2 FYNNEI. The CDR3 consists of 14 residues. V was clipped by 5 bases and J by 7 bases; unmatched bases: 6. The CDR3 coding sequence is TGTGCCAGCAGTCGGGACAGGACGGTCGGGGAGCTGTTTTTT. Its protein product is CASSRDRTVGELFF.

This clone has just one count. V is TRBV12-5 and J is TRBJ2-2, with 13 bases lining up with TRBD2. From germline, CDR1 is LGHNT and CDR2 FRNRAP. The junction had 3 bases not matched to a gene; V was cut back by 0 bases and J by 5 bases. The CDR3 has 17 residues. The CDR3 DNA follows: TGTGCTAGTGGTTTGGTAATGACTAGCGGGGGGACCGGGGAGCTGTTTTTT. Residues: CASGLVMTSGGTGELFF.

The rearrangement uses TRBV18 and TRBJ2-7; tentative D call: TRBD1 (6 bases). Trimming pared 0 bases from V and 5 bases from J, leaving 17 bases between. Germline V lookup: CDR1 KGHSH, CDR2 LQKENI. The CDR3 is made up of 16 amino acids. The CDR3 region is CASSPPSRYGGHEQYF. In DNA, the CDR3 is TGTGCCAGCTCACCACCTAGTCGGTATGGGGGCCACGAGCAGTACTTC.